This T cell receptor (beta chain) came from a study of siplizumab effects on memory and regulatory T cells. Broader study findings: Suppressive capability of dividing Tregs from siplizumab cultures went unverified.

Of note for this clone: Its antigen is not identified.

Clones were sequenced by immunoSEQ multiplex PCR, and TCRdb holds only the in-frame ones, with some missing. This sample has approximately 82,000 clones, with over 80% found just once. The CDR3 spans 11 residues. CDR1 and CDR2 from the germline V gene are MDHEN and SYDVKM. Deletions cut 7 bases from V and 5 bases from J, with 5 bases between. The source material was Tregs sorted from blood. This sequence was found in a human donor in good health. The rearrangement joins TRBV28 to TRBJ2-2; D call uncertain. The CDR3 here is CASTETGELFF. CDR3 in DNA: TGTGCCAGCACCGAGACCGGGGAGCTGTTTTTT.